Each of the 8 T cell receptor beta chains below was sequenced from the same sample in a study of T cell responses to AZD1222 COVID-19 vaccine. This table comes from immunoSEQ multiplex PCR, and its TCRdb copy is limited to in-frame clones, with some not included. The table includes 89,000 or so clones, approximately 89% detected once. This specimen was peripheral blood, taken on day 0 of AZD1222 vaccination. The receptors stem from an adult in good health.

This clone was counted ten times or more. DNA of the CDR3: TGTGCCAGCAGTTTAGGCGGGTCCCGTAATTCACCCCTCCACTTT. It translates to CASSLGGSRNSPLHF. The chain links TRBV27 to TRBJ1-6; D ambiguous. The CDR3 loop spans 15 amino acids. Trimming left V 2 bases short and J 6 bases short, with 11 bases between. Germline assignment: CDR1 MNHEY and CDR2 SMNVEV (reference sequence).

This clone turned up a few times. DNA for the CDR3: TGTGCCAGCAGCTTTCGAGGGACTGGAAACACCATATATTTT. Its translation is CASSFRGTGNTIYF. The chain couples TRBV7-8 to TRBJ1-3; the D is unclear. The CDR3 sequence is 14 residues long. Trimming left V 3 bases short and J 2 bases short, with 8 bases between. Germline V gene sequence: CDR1 SGHVS, CDR2 FQNEAQ.

The chain recombines TRBV7-9 with TRBJ2-7; D possibly uses TRBD1 or TRBD2 (7 bases each). The length of the CDR3 is 17 residues. The V gene lost 2 bases and the J gene lost 0 bases, with 17 bases spanning the gap. Germline loops: CDR1 SEHNR, CDR2 FQNEAQ (reference sequence). CDR3 sequence reads: CASSLRAGQTYSYEQYF. Here the CDR3 DNA reads TGTGCCAGCAGCTTAAGAGCGGGACAGACCTACTCCTACGAGCAGTACTTC.

A single count supports this clone. This chain connects TRBV18 to TRBJ1-4; TRBD1 aligns across 7 bases. V trimming: 0 bases; J trimming: 7 bases; junction bases outside the gene matches: 5. From germline, CDR1 is KGHSH and CDR2 LQKENI. This CDR3 contains 15 residues. This CDR3 is CASSPPFRDSEKLFF. CDR3 nucleotide sequence: TGTGCCAGCTCACCACCGTTTAGGGACAGTGAAAAACTGTTTTTT. Using reference TRBV18 and TRBJ1-4 for the parts outside the CDR3, the full variable domain is NAGVMQNPRHLVRRRGQEARLRCSPMKGHSHVYWYRQLPEEGLKFMVYLQKENIIDESGMPKERFSAEFPKEGPSILRIQQVVRGDSAAYFCASSPPFRDSEKLFFGSGTQLSVL.

This chain's CDR3 is CASSTTGLQLEQYF. The CDR3 DNA sequence: TGTGCCAGCAGCACAACGGGGCTTCAATTAGAGCAGTACTTC. The rearrangement uses TRBV3-1 (or the pseudogene TRBV3-2) and TRBJ2-7; TRBD1 or TRBD2 may be the D gene (5 bases each). The CDR3 has 14 amino acids. Trimming removed 5 bases at V and 7 bases at J, with 18 bases between. Germline CDR1 reads LGHDT; CDR2 reads YNNKEL (reference sequence).

J is TRBJ2-7 and V is TRBV4-2; D unclear. CDR1 LGHNA and CDR2 YNFKEQ come from the germline V gene. The CDR3 consists of 14 residues. The ends were cut back, 1 base at V and 7 bases at J, with 14 bases in the middle. The CDR3: CASSQGPELGEQYF. The DNA of the CDR3 is TGTGCCAGCAGCCAAGGCCCAGAGTTGGGTGAGCAGTACTTC.

This chain connects TRBV29-1 to TRBJ1-2; tentatively, D is TRBD1 (6 bases). The CDR3 consists of 13 residues. The germline gives CDR1 SQVTM, CDR2 ANQGSEA. Trimming stripped 7 bases from V and 8 bases from J, with 20 bases between. CDR3 coding DNA: TGCAGCGCTGGGCAGGGGTATTCGGGGGGCTACACCTTC. It encodes CSAGQGYSGGYTF. Full variable domain (rest looked up from reference TRBV29-1 and TRBJ1-2): SAVISQKPSRDICQRGTSLTIQCQVDSQVTMMFWYRQQPGQSLTLIATANQGSEATYESGFVIDKFPISRPNLTFSTLTVSNMSPEDSSIYLCSAGQGYSGGYTFGSGTRLTVV.

The rearrangement links TRBV19 to TRBJ2-7; 9 bases line up with TRBD1. Germline V gene lookup returns CDR1 LNHDA and CDR2 SQIVND (reference sequence). This CDR3 contains 14 residues. Trimming removed 4 bases from V and 4 bases from J; junction bases left unmatched: 5. CDR3 DNA: TGTGCCAGTAGTAGGGGACAGGGTCGGTACGAGCAGTACTTC. It is translated as CASSRGQGRYEQYF.